Presented here are 12 T cell receptor beta chains from one specimen sequenced in a study of blood T cells in healthy people across ages. For the second PCR, which ran for 7 to 11 cycles, a sample-barcoded 5' primer and a J-beta primer mix were used. TCRdb redid the calling of the 5' RACE reads with MiXCR, one entry per CDR3 protein. The table lists around 1,000,000 distinct CDR3 sequences, under 30% of them singletons. The data also belong to a second study, concerning T cells of mothers and their children.

The specimen sequenced was blood. All receptors come from a girl aged 2 to 9 in good health.

This chain links TRBV7-2 with TRBJ2-4; 7 bases match TRBD1. From germline, CDR1 is SGHTA and CDR2 FQGNSA. The CDR3 has 17 amino acids. V dropped 3 bases and J dropped 7; count of bases not matched to a gene: 15. CDR3 loop: CASSFGDRVHIGNIQYF. The CDR3 DNA sequence: TGTGCCAGCAGCTTTGGAGACAGGGTGCATATAGGGAACATTCAGTACTTC.

This clonotype was picked up one time. CDR3 in DNA: TGCGCCAGCAGCCAAGTAGGGGGAAAAAACATTCAGTACTTC. It specifies CASSQVGGKNIQYF. V usage is TRBV4-1 and J usage is TRBJ2-4; possible D gene TRBD1, 6 bases. Germline V gene sequence: CDR1 MGHRA, CDR2 YSYEKL. This CDR3 has 14 residues. The V and J ends lost 1 base and 4 bases respectively, with 8 bases between them.

This clonotype appeared a few times. This chain links TRBV28 with TRBJ2-7; D may be TRBD2 (5 bases). The CDR3 spans 13 residues. The germline gives CDR1 MDHEN, CDR2 SYDVKM. Trimming removed 3 bases at V and 6 bases at J, with 12 bases between. CDR3 in DNA: TGTGCCAGCAGTTTTGCGGACTCTCGCGAGCAGTACTTC. Protein: CASSFADSREQYF. Filled out from reference TRBV28 and TRBJ2-7, the complete variable domain reads DVKVTQSSRYLVKRTGEKVFLECVQDMDHENMFWYRQDPGLGLRLIYFSYDVKMKEKGDIPEGYSVSREKKERFSLILESASTNQTSMYLCASSFADSREQYFGPGTRLTVT.

This clonotype has just a few counts. The rearrangement uses TRBV29-1 and TRBJ1-4; TRBD1 is a possible D gene (5 bases). The V gene lost 7 bases and the J gene lost 3 bases, with 12 bases spanning the gap. The CDR3 extends over 13 amino acids. Germline V gene data show CDR1 as SQVTM and CDR2 as ANQGSEA. The DNA of the CDR3 is TGCAGCGCGCGGGGGGAATCTAATGAAAAACTGTTTTTT. Protein: CSARGESNEKLFF.

There are many counts of this clonotype. The J gene is TRBJ2-7, the V gene TRBV29-1, with D maybe TRBD2 (6 bases). CDR1 is SQVTM and CDR2 is ANQGSEA in the germline V gene. Trimming removed 3 bases from V and 1 base from J, with 13 bases in between. The length of the CDR3 is 14 residues. The CDR3 loop reads CSVEGDGRSYEQYF. CDR3 bases: TGCAGCGTTGAGGGGGACGGGAGATCCTACGAGCAGTACTTC.

This clonotype has more than one count but fewer than ten. The chain joins TRBV20-1 to TRBJ2-1, with a weak D call TRBD2 (7 bases). Trimming shortened V by 0 bases and J by 8 bases, and 23 bases separated the two germline ends. The germline CDR1 and CDR2 sequences are DFQATT and SNEGSKA (reference sequence). The CDR3 contains 17 residues. Written as DNA, the CDR3 is TGCAGTGCTAGAGATCTTGAGGGGGGGCCCATTTTAGATGAGCAGTTCTTC. This encodes CSARDLEGGPILDEQFF.

This clonotype was seen just once. The chain has TRBV7-9 and TRBJ2-5; D might be TRBD1 or TRBD2, each matching 5 bases. The CDR3 covers 14 residues. Germline V gene data show CDR1 as SEHNR and CDR2 as FQNEAQ (reference sequence). The V gene lost 2 bases and the J gene lost 3 bases, with 10 bases spanning the gap. CDR3 region: CASSLSTAEETQYF. The CDR3 coding sequence is TGTGCCAGCAGCTTATCGACAGCGGAAGAGACCCAGTACTTC. The complete variable domain, with remaining parts taken from reference TRBV7-9 and TRBJ2-5, reads DTGVSQNPRHKITKRGQNVTFRCDPISEHNRLYWYRQTLGQGPEFLTYFQNEAQLEKSRLLSDRFSAERPKGSFSTLEIQRTEQGDSAMYLCASSLSTAEETQYFGPGTRLLVL.

This clonotype was observed a few times. V and J are TRBV7-3 and TRBJ1-6; no clear D gene. In germline, CDR1 is SGHTA, CDR2 FQGTGA. This CDR3 is built from 13 residues. V was shortened by 4 bases and J by 9 bases, with 10 bases between the two germline ends. The CDR3 loop is CASSSLPFSPLHF. CDR3 DNA: TGTGCCAGCAGCTCCCTACCTTTTTCACCCCTCCACTTT.

Details on this clonotype: The junction and the germline gene differ at one end; a read error may be behind it. The chain employs TRBV5-1 and TRBJ2-1, with 14 nucleotides matching TRBD2. Per germline, CDR1 SGHRS and CDR2 YFSETQ. The CDR3 is 16 residues long. The CDR3 DNA sequence: TGCGCCAGCAGCTTGGGGGGACTAGCGGGAGCCCGGGAGCATTTCTTC. Residues: CASSLGGLAGAREHFF.

The chain has TRBV7-8 and TRBJ1-1; tentatively, D is TRBD1 (5 bases). Germline assignment: CDR1 SGHVS and CDR2 FQNEAQ. The CDR3 runs to 14 residues. V was clipped by 5 bases and J by 3 bases, with 13 bases between them. CDR3 sequence reads: CASSGGDYYTEAFF. CDR3 in DNA: TGTGCCAGCAGCGGGGGTGATTACTACACTGAAGCTTTCTTT.

The V gene is TRBV11-2, the J gene TRBJ2-5, with TRBD1 matching 10 bases. The better agreement between TRBJ2-7 and the DNA end casts doubt on the J call. From germline, CDR1 is SGHAT and CDR2 FQNNGV. The CDR3 has 15 residues. The CDR3, as DNA: TGTGCCAGCAGCTTAGTTCCGGGACAGGGGAACGAGCAGTACTTC. As protein: CASSLVPGQGNEQYF.

The chain links TRBV7-2 to TRBJ2-5; D remains ambiguous. Trimming removed 5 bases at V and 5 bases at J, with 21 bases between. Germline-derived CDR1 and CDR2 are SGHTA and FQGNSA. CDR3 size: 16 residues. The CDR3 spells CASSTQSLPQPETQYF. The CDR3 DNA reads TGTGCCAGCAGCACACAATCCCTTCCACAGCCTGAGACCCAGTACTTC.